This T cell receptor (beta chain) was captured in a study of cytomegalovirus exposure and HLA in healthy donors. General study points: Presence/absence analyses assumed roughly uniform sequencing depth across donors, which may not hold. Immune exposure was documented only through CMV serostatus.

The CDR3 consists of 11 residues. Trimming took off 0 bases at V and 12 bases at J, with 11 bases between the two ends. Looked up from germline, CDR1 is GTSNPN and CDR2 is SVGIG (reference sequence). As for this clone: Its target is not known.

Vbeta (60) and Jbeta (13) primers were used in the PCR. The assay was immunoSEQ multiplex PCR, and TCRdb's table has in-frame clones only and misses some. This sample has approximately 60,000 clones, with 70% to 85% found just once. The TCR comes from a man aged 40-49 years in good health and CMV-seronegative. The chain uses TRBV30 and TRBJ1-1, with TRBD1 as a possible D gene (5 bases). Sequences were obtained from PBMCs. The CDR3: CAWSVKGLTFF. The CDR3, as DNA: TGTGCCTGGAGTGTGAAGGGGTTAACTTTCTTT.